This entry lists 17 T cell receptor beta chains sequenced from one sample in a study of T cell responses to AZD1222 COVID-19 vaccine. Using immunoSEQ multiplex PCR, the repertoire was profiled, and TCRdb retains in-frame clones only, with some absent. The repertoire has 110,000 or so clones, about 89% of them found once; the top ten carry roughly 7%. This sample comprised peripheral blood, obtained 28 days after the second AZD1222 dose. Receptors were obtained from an adult who received the AZD1222 COVID-19 vaccine.

V usage is TRBV5-1 and J usage is TRBJ1-3; D is unclear. The CDR3 sequence is 16 residues long. The germline V and J ends were trimmed by 0 bases and 0 bases, with 10 bases remaining between them. Germline-derived CDR1 and CDR2 are SGHRS and YFSETQ. CDR3 in amino acids: CASSLAPGDSGNTIYF. The CDR3 bases are TGCGCCAGCAGCTTGGCCCCGGGAGACTCTGGAAACACCATATATTTT.

This clone was seen more than once but under ten times. This chain connects TRBV7-9 to TRBJ2-7; D unclear. Per the germline V gene, CDR1 is SEHNR and CDR2 is FQNEAQ (reference sequence). The V end lost 3 bases, the J end lost 3 bases, and 12 bases lay between the germline ends. This CDR3 contains 14 residues. The CDR3 DNA sequence: TGTGCCAGCAGCTTGGCAGGAGTGAACTACGAGCAGTACTTC. Its protein is CASSLAGVNYEQYF.

This clone was seen once. The chain recombines TRBV18 with TRBJ2-7, with D perhaps matching TRBD1 or TRBD2 (5 bases each). The germline gives CDR1 KGHSH, CDR2 LQKENI. Trimming removed 8 bases at V and 0 bases at J, with 14 bases between. There are 14 residues in the CDR3. The CDR3 region is CASQRSGTSYEQYF. In DNA form, the CDR3 reads TGTGCCAGCCAGCGTTCTGGGACCTCCTACGAGCAGTACTTC.

The chain carries TRBV24-1 and TRBJ2-1; tentatively, D is TRBD1 (5 bases). CDR1 and CDR2 from the germline V gene are KGHDR and SFDVKD. The ends were cut back, 6 bases at V and 9 bases at J, with 11 bases in the middle. There are 12 residues in the CDR3. CDR3 DNA: TGTGCCACCAGTATCTCAGGGATTGAGCAGTTCTTC. This gives the protein CATSISGIEQFF.

The chain is built from TRBV7-3 and TRBJ2-1, with D perhaps TRBD1 (6 bases). This CDR3 region has 15 residues. Per germline, CDR1 SGHTA and CDR2 FQGTGA. Trimming left V 2 bases short and J 4 bases short, with 12 bases between. CDR3 in amino acids: CASSLGGPLYNEQFF. The CDR3 coding sequence is TGTGCCAGCAGCTTAGGGGGCCCCTTGTACAATGAGCAGTTCTTC.

The chain recombines TRBV6-1 with TRBJ1-1; TRBD1 might be the D (6 bases). V shed 2 bases and J shed 5 bases, with 9 bases lying between them. Germline CDR1 and CDR2: MNHNS and SASEGT. The CDR3 is 13 residues long. The CDR3 region is CASSERRGTEAFF. The CDR3 coding sequence is TGTGCCAGCAGTGAAAGGAGGGGGACTGAAGCTTTCTTT.

The rearrangement links TRBV5-1 to TRBJ2-1; 12 positions agree with TRBD2. J lost 6 bases, V lost 3 bases, and 7 bases had no gene match. The CDR3 sequence is 16 residues long. CDR1 SGHRS and CDR2 YFSETQ come from the germline V gene. CDR3: CASSYGGLAGSNEQFF. CDR3 in DNA: TGCGCCAGCAGCTACGGTGGACTAGCGGGGAGCAATGAGCAGTTCTTC.

The chain is built from TRBV7-2 and TRBJ2-1; D is uncertain. Germline assignment: CDR1 SGHTA and CDR2 FQGNSA. CDR3 length equals 15 residues. V was clipped by 5 bases and J by 5 bases, with 16 bases between them. The CDR3: CASSPARTKNNEQFF. Here the CDR3 DNA reads TGTGCCAGCAGCCCTGCTCGGACCAAAAACAATGAGCAGTTCTTC.

The rearrangement joins TRBV27 to TRBJ1-1; 7 bases are shared with TRBD1. The germline V gene has CDR1 MNHEY and CDR2 SMNVEV (reference sequence). This CDR3 region has 14 residues. The junction had 5 bases not matched to a gene; V was cut back by 3 bases and J by 4 bases. The CDR3, as DNA: TGTGCCAGCAGTTTCCAGGGGGTTGGCACTGAAGCTTTCTTT. Protein sequence: CASSFQGVGTEAFF.

The chain couples TRBV5-5 to TRBJ2-1, with a weak D call TRBD1 (5 bases). Trimming took off 4 bases at V and 8 bases at J, with 13 bases between the two ends. CDR3 length: 13 residues. Looked up from germline, CDR1 is SGHKS and CDR2 is YYEKEE (reference sequence). The CDR3 protein is CASSLRTWHEQFF. CDR3 DNA: TGTGCCAGCAGCCTGCGGACATGGCATGAGCAGTTCTTC. Full variable domain (rest looked up from reference TRBV5-5 and TRBJ2-1): DAGVTQSPTHLIKTRGQQVTLRCSPISGHKSVSWYQQVLGQGPQFIFQYYEKEERGRGNFPDRFSARQFPNYSSELNVNALLLGDSALYLCASSLRTWHEQFFGPGTRLTVL.

This chain connects TRBV3-1 (or the pseudogene TRBV3-2) to TRBJ2-7; D remains ambiguous. The CDR3 length is 13 residues. CDR1 and CDR2 (germline): LGHDT, YNNKEL (reference sequence). V gave up 1 base and J gave up 3 bases, with 7 bases separating them. CDR3 nucleotide sequence: TGTGCCAGCAGCCAAGGCGAGAGCTACGAGCAGTACTTC. It is translated as CASSQGESYEQYF.

The rearrangement joins TRBV5-1 to TRBJ2-5, with TRBD2 matching over 9 bases. The CDR3 has 15 residues. V lost 5 bases and J lost 4; bases outside the gene matches: 9. Germline CDR1 reads SGHRS; CDR2 reads YFSETQ. The CDR3 DNA reads as TGCGCCAGCAGTAACCCTAGCGGGGATGGAGAGACCCAGTACTTC. Protein sequence: CASSNPSGDGETQYF.

This chain links TRBV11-3 with TRBJ1-1; D gene ambiguous. V lost 3 bases, J lost 0 bases, and 8 bases lay in between. This CDR3 spans 14 amino acids. Germline lookup yields CDR1 SGHNT and CDR2 YENEEA. The CDR3, as DNA: TGTGCCAGCAGCTTCCGTATGGTGAACACTGAAGCTTTCTTT. Amino acids: CASSFRMVNTEAFF.

The chain links TRBV5-4 to TRBJ2-7; D may be TRBD1 or TRBD2 (5 bases each). This CDR3 has 15 amino acids. Trimming left V 5 bases short and J 6 bases short, with 21 bases between. Germline CDR1 and CDR2: SGHNT and YYREEE (reference sequence). The CDR3 protein is CASSSDRGRRGEQYF. The CDR3 nucleotides read TGTGCCAGCAGTAGCGACCGGGGTCGAAGGGGCGAGCAGTACTTC.

The chain carries TRBV2 and TRBJ1-5, with a tentative D call TRBD1 (6 bases). The CDR3 spans 14 residues. The germline V gene has CDR1 SNHLY and CDR2 FYNNEI. The ends were cut back, 7 bases at V and 0 bases at J, with 10 bases in the middle. CDR3 region: CASNRDTSNQPQHF. CDR3 DNA sequence: TGTGCCAGCAACCGGGACACTAGCAATCAGCCCCAGCATTTT.

This chain joins TRBV5-1 and TRBJ2-2; TRBD1 matches at 7 bases. Trimming took 4 bases from V and 0 from J; bases not matched to a gene: 3. CDR3 length: 15 residues. From germline, CDR1 is SGHRS and CDR2 YFSETQ. The CDR3 coding sequence is TGCGCCAGCAGCCCCGGACAGGCGAACACCGGGGAGCTGTTTTTT. Translating it yields CASSPGQANTGELFF.

The rearrangement uses TRBV11-2 and TRBJ2-1, with 10 nucleotides matching TRBD2. Germline V gives CDR1 SGHAT, CDR2 FQNNGV. Trimming cost V 7 bases and J 7 bases; bases outside gene matches: 10. This CDR3 is 15 amino acids long. The CDR3 loop reads CASTAGTSVLNEQFF. CDR3 nucleotides: TGTGCCAGCACGGCCGGGACTAGCGTTTTAAATGAGCAGTTCTTC.